These 15 T cell receptor beta chains were sequenced from one sample in a study of T cells in Graves' hyperthyroidism and ophthalmopathy. RNA transcripts yielded amplified TCR beta CDR3 regions. During a first-round RT-PCR of the TCR CDR3, the HTBI primer set was used. Each CDR3 protein gets one entry after TCRdb re-called the multiplex PCR reads with MiXCR. In the table there are around 610,000 distinct CDR3 sequences, approximately 14% of which are singletons. Source material: blood. The receptor set was obtained from a woman aged 40 to 55 with Graves' ophthalmopathy.

This clonotype was detected ten times or more. V is TRBV7-9 and J is TRBJ2-7; D is undetermined. Trimming removed 5 bases at V and 8 bases at J, with 10 bases between. The CDR3 covers 11 residues. Germline CDR1 and CDR2: SEHNR and FQNEAQ (reference sequence). CDR3 sequence (DNA): TGTGCCAGCAGCCCATACATTAAGCAGTACTTC. As protein: CASSPYIKQYF.

The rearrangement joins TRBV7-3 to TRBJ2-2; 10 nucleotides align to TRBD1. The CDR3 loop spans 15 amino acids. The V gene end was trimmed by 6 bases and the J gene end by 5 bases; junction bases not matched to a gene: 6. From germline, CDR1 is SGHTA and CDR2 FQGTGA. The CDR3 spells CASSIGTGDTGELFF. The DNA of the CDR3 is TGTGCCAGCAGTATTGGGACAGGGGATACCGGGGAGCTGTTTTTT.

About this clonotype itself: This may stem from a read error, because a much larger clone lies one nucleotide away. V and J are TRBV6-2 or TRBV6-3 and TRBJ2-2, with a weak D call TRBD2 (6 bases). The CDR3 totals 14 residues. CDR1 is MNHEY and CDR2 is SVGEGT in the germline V gene. CDR3 bases: TGTGCCAGCAGTGCGGGGAGTTACACCGGGGAGCCGTTTTTT. This codes for CASSAGSYTGEPFF.

The genes are TRBV11-2 and TRBJ2-2; the match to TRBD2 covers 14 bases. The germline V gene has CDR1 SGHAT and CDR2 FQNNGV. The V segment lost 2 bases and the J segment 6 bases; nucleotides outside the gene matches: 5. The CDR3 has 17 amino acids. CDR3 nucleotide sequence: TGTGCCAGCAGCTTACAGGGACTAGCGGGAGACGCCGGGGAGCTGTTTTTT. Translation: CASSLQGLAGDAGELFF. Filled out from reference TRBV11-2 and TRBJ2-2, the complete variable domain reads EAGVAQSPRYKIIEKRQSVAFWCNPISGHATLYWYQQILGQGPKLLIQFQNNGVVDDSQLPKDRFSAERLKGVDSTLKIQPAKLEDSAVYLCASSLQGLAGDAGELFFGEGSRLTVL.

This clonotype showed up many times. The chain has TRBV20-1 and TRBJ2-5; 15 nucleotides line up with TRBD2. CDR1 is DFQATT, CDR2 SNEGSKA, per germline (reference sequence). V trimming: 4 bases; J trimming: 9 bases; junction bases outside the gene matches: 3. This CDR3 is built from 13 residues. The CDR3 loop is CSAMGLAGGPQYF. The CDR3 DNA follows: TGCAGTGCTATGGGACTAGCGGGAGGACCCCAGTACTTC.

V is TRBV18 and J is TRBJ1-1; D may be TRBD1 (5 bases). Trimming took off 3 bases at V and 1 base at J, with 12 bases between the two ends. The CDR3 loop spans 15 amino acids. CDR1 is KGHSH and CDR2 is LQKENI in the germline V gene. The CDR3 here is CASSPPGPRNTEAFF. Written as DNA, the CDR3 is TGTGCCAGCTCACCGCCGGGACCCAGGAACACTGAAGCTTTCTTT.

Ten or more counts support this clonotype. The chain has TRBV6-5 and TRBJ1-6; the D gene is possibly TRBD1 (6 bases). The V and J ends lost 4 bases and 5 bases respectively, with 12 bases between them. Germline CDR1 is MNHEY and CDR2 is SVGAGI. The CDR3 runs to 15 residues. CDR3 DNA: TGTGCCAGCAGTTCCGGGACAAGGAATAATTCACCCCTCCACTTT. This translates into CASSSGTRNNSPLHF.

This clonotype was seen many times. V is TRBV7-2 and J is TRBJ2-7, with 8 nucleotides matching TRBD1. V gave up 5 bases and J gave up 0 bases; unmatched junction bases: 9. Germline assignment: CDR1 SGHTA and CDR2 FQGNSA. The CDR3 has 16 residues. DNA of the CDR3: TGTGCCAGCAGCCCCAGGACAGGGAAGAGCTCCTACGAGCAGTACTTC. It yields the protein CASSPRTGKSSYEQYF.

This clonotype appeared many times. The J gene is TRBJ1-1, the V gene TRBV30, with D hard to call. The ends were cut back, 3 bases at V and 6 bases at J, with 11 bases in the middle. The CDR3 is 12 residues long. Per germline, CDR1 GTSNPN and CDR2 SVGIG (reference sequence). CDR3 loop: CAWRSGPAEAFF. CDR3 nucleotides: TGTGCCTGGAGGTCAGGTCCTGCTGAAGCTTTCTTT.

This clonotype was detected many times. The chain joins TRBV6-5 to TRBJ2-2; 7 bases line up with TRBD2. Germline V lookup: CDR1 MNHEY, CDR2 SVGAGI. The CDR3 totals 14 residues. The ends lost 8 bases at V and 5 bases at J; junction bases unmatched: 8. The CDR3 is CASRRLAETGELFF. CDR3 coding DNA: TGTGCCAGCCGAAGGCTAGCGGAGACCGGGGAGCTGTTTTTT.

The chain uses TRBV3-1 and TRBJ1-1; TRBD1 matches 8 bases. J gave up 5 bases and V 4 bases, and 12 bases lay outside the gene matches. Germline-derived CDR1 and CDR2 are LGHDT and YNNKEL (reference sequence). The CDR3 contains 16 residues. This CDR3 is CASSPEHETGVTEAFF. DNA of the CDR3: TGTGCCAGCAGCCCAGAGCATGAGACAGGGGTAACTGAAGCTTTCTTT.

This clonotype has at least ten counts. The chain uses TRBV7-8 and TRBJ2-7; 7 bases match TRBD2. Germline CDR1 SGHVS, CDR2 FQNEAQ. CDR3 length: 14 residues. The junction had 9 bases not matched to a gene; V was cut back by 5 bases and J by 5 bases. CDR3 nucleotide sequence: TGTGCCAGCAGCCTATGGACGGGAGGCCACGAGCAGTACTTC. Translation gives CASSLWTGGHEQYF.

This clonotype occurred many times. The V and J genes are TRBV11-3 and TRBJ2-7; D is unclear. The CDR3 is made up of 13 amino acids. Germline CDR1 SGHNT, CDR2 YENEEA. Trimming took 5 bases from V and 6 from J, leaving 14 bases between them. The CDR3 region is CASSLDPLAEQYF. CDR3 sequence (DNA): TGTGCCAGCAGCCTGGACCCGTTGGCCGAGCAGTACTTC.

This clonotype was picked up a small number of times. The rearrangement uses TRBV3-1 and TRBJ2-7; no reliable D call. V was shortened by 3 bases and J by 7 bases, with 13 bases between the two germline ends. Germline CDR1 and CDR2: LGHDT and YNNKEL (reference sequence). The CDR3 is 13 amino acids. In DNA form, the CDR3 reads TGTGCCAGCAGCCAGGGCCCCGCAATGGAGCAGTACTTC. It yields the protein CASSQGPAMEQYF.

This clonotype was counted at least ten times. V gene TRBV29-1 combines with J gene TRBJ2-2; D remains unclear. This CDR3 contains 11 residues. Germline CDR1 SQVTM, CDR2 ANQGSEA. V was pared by 7 bases and J by 6 bases, with 9 bases between. The CDR3 DNA is TGCAGCGCCCACCGGTCCGGGGAGCTGTTTTTT. It encodes CSAHRSGELFF.